Listed below are T cell receptor beta chains from one sample, sequenced in a study of blood T cell repertoires in COVID-19. Only in-frame clones appear in the TCRdb table, and some are missing; sequencing was by immunoSEQ multiplex PCR. The repertoire holds under 140,000 clones, with approximately 79% as singletons. Sequenced: peripheral blood. These receptors were obtained from an elderly woman with active or convalescent COVID-19. Each CDR3 is given without its conserved first and last residue. Size is stated for part of the rows, as once, few or many counts, or as a class when the clone is expanded.

abundance,v_gene,j_gene,CDR3aa
-,TRBV11-3,TRBJ2-1,ASSLGGDRTYNEQF
-,TRBV5-5,TRBJ1-1,ASSLTTGAYTEAF
-,TRBV21-1,TRBJ1-4,ASLRAQGFGESRNEKLF
-,TRBV2,TRBJ2-3,ASSGVIAGGPKDTQY
-,TRBV2,TRBJ1-1,ASSVTLNTEAF
-,TRBV10-3,TRBJ2-2,AISESISRTTSARHTNTGELF
-,TRBV6-4,TRBJ2-1,ASSQGLAASYNEQF
few,TRBV18,TRBJ1-1,ASSQAGGTEAF
-,TRBV4-3,TRBJ1-2,ASSPWTGNPYGYT
-,TRBV4-3,TRBJ1-5,ASSQDPYRDNQPQH
few,TRBV12-3/TRBV12-4,TRBJ1-4,ASSLTGSEKLF
-,TRBV3-1/TRBV3-2,TRBJ2-7,ASSQDLRGIKFGQY
-,TRBV5-1,TRBJ2-1,ASSSGGRGSYNEQF
-,TRBV5-1,TRBJ2-1,ASSKDSTTYNEQF
few,TRBV10-3,TRBJ2-1,AIRWTSGDNEQF
-,TRBV4-3,TRBJ2-7,ASSQEPTSYEQY
-,TRBV14,TRBJ1-1,ASSQSGWDTEAF
-,TRBV7-2,TRBJ2-7,ASSLQISGSFGQY
-,TRBV2,TRBJ1-1,ANTVEGGTEAF
-,TRBV5-8,TRBJ2-1,ASSVRSGNEQF
-,TRBV5-1,TRBJ1-1,ASSLGTGGAVAF
few,TRBV11-1,TRBJ2-5,ASSFPTGGQRETQY
-,TRBV7-9,TRBJ2-5,ASSPLLAGRGETQY
-,TRBV5-5,TRBJ1-4,ASSPYRGRTNEKLF
-,TRBV5-8,TRBJ1-5,ASNVAREMGHYNQPQH
-,TRBV3-1/TRBV3-2,TRBJ2-5,ASSLQGGETQY
-,TRBV30,TRBJ2-1,AWSKEQTFYNEQF
-,TRBV11-3,TRBJ2-3,ASSQGTGDTQY
-,TRBV7-2,TRBJ1-1,ASSQDRGRWNTEAF
-,TRBV24-1,TRBJ2-3,ATSGPRTGVGDTQY
-,TRBV6-1,TRBJ2-1,ASSEARRGLSGF
few,TRBV7-9,TRBJ2-1,ASSLGLRYNEQF
once,TRBV7-9,TRBJ1-1,ASSQRQGEAF
-,TRBV5-4,TRBJ1-1,ASSLVHGTEAF
-,TRBV7-2,TRBJ1-5,ASSLVSGFRNQPQH
-,TRBV5-1,TRBJ1-1,ASSEPDRSGTEAF
few,TRBV7-9,TRBJ2-1,ASSYSQTSGREQF
-,TRBV25-1,TRBJ2-7,ANPRVWDEQY
-,TRBV5-1,TRBJ1-1,ASSSQGQLNTEAF
-,TRBV6-2/TRBV6-3,TRBJ1-2,ASSYLLPRSGGSSDGYT
once,TRBV7-8,TRBJ2-1,ASSLRPLAGGTSYNEQF
once,TRBV27,TRBJ1-4,ASSLPPGDTTNEKLF
-,TRBV11-3,TRBJ2-2,ASSLPGLAGAVGELF
-,TRBV6-5,TRBJ2-5,ASMLTGGYETQY
-,TRBV6-5,TRBJ2-7,ASRRGQGTYEQY
-,TRBV11-2,TRBJ2-7,ASSLDRGQGEQY
few,TRBV5-8,TRBJ2-7,ASSEGTYYEQY
-,TRBV24-1,TRBJ2-3,ATSEGLVTDTQY
few,TRBV19,TRBJ2-2,ARLGRGGADTGELF
-,TRBV10-3,TRBJ2-1,AISAATYNEQF
-,TRBV29-1,TRBJ1-1,SVKQGTNTEAF